This TCR beta chain was sequenced during a study of OX40 agonist ivuxolimab in advanced cancers. Study summary: Aged 23 to 79 with a mean of roughly 63 years, they were around 85% male. Three patients got partial responses; one had hepatocellular carcinoma and two had cutaneous melanoma.

This CDR3 is 15 amino acids long. CDR1 is WSHSY, CDR2 SAAADI, per germline. After removal of 4 bases from V and 7 bases from J, the junction contained 7 bases not matched to a gene. Clones were sequenced by immunoSEQ multiplex PCR, and TCRdb holds only the in-frame ones, with some missing. The sample yields 74,000 or so clones, roughly 90% seen once. This material consisted of CD4+ or CD8+ T cells sorted from blood, taken in a trial of the OX40 agonist ivuxolimab. V and J are TRBV10-2 and TRBJ1-4, with TRBD1 matching over 9 bases. The clonotype originates from an adult with an advanced solid tumor such as melanoma, head and neck, liver or kidney cancer. CDR3 in DNA: TGCGCCAGCAGTGCCCCGACAGGGGGTATTGAAAAACTGTTTTTT. It yields the protein CASSAPTGGIEKLFF.